These T cell receptor beta chains were read from a single sample in a study of blood T cell repertoires in COVID-19. The protocol was immunoSEQ multiplex PCR, while the TCRdb copy is restricted to in-frame clones and leaves out a portion. The sample has 85,000 to 120,000 clones; over 65% are singletons. Sequencing was carried out using peripheral blood. The receptor source for this set is a man aged 80 or over with COVID-19, enrolled during active disease. Both conserved end residues are part of each CDR3. The order of the fields is CDR3 length, D gene, V gene, clone size, J gene, CDR3 DNA, CDR3 protein. The D gene is left open where the match is weak. Clone size, where shown, is once, few, many, or a class for clones that have expanded.

>14|.|TRBV19|.|TRBJ2-1
TGTGCCAGTAAGGCGGCGGTGCGGTACAATGAGCAGTTCTTC
CASKAAVRYNEQFF
>16|TRBD2|TRBV6-5|once|TRBJ2-5
TGTGCCAGCAGTTACGTTCCGGGAGGGGGGGAGGTGGCCCAGTACTTC
CASSYVPGGGEVAQYF
>14|.|TRBV28|.|TRBJ1-5
TGTGCCAGCAGTTTCGGTCAGGGTGGTCAGCCCCAGCATTTT
CASSFGQGGQPQHF
>16|TRBD2|TRBV3-1/TRBV3-2|.|TRBJ2-3
TGTGCCAGCAGCCAAGGTCCTAGCGGGATTGCAGATACGCAGTATTTT
CASSQGPSGIADTQYF
>15|TRBD2|TRBV11-3|.|TRBJ2-7
TGTGCCAGCAGCTTAAGCGGGGGGGGAATCTACGAGCAGTACTTC
CASSLSGGGIYEQYF
>13|.|TRBV6-1|.|TRBJ2-2
TGTGCCAGCAGTGAAGCGTGGTACACGGAGCTGTTTTTT
CASSEAWYTELFF
>16|TRBD2|TRBV5-6|.|TRBJ2-3
TGTGCCAGCAGCTCTGGACTAGCGGGAGTGACAGATACGCAGTATTTT
CASSSGLAGVTDTQYF
>14|.|TRBV6-4|.|TRBJ2-2
TGTGCCAGCAGTGACGGGCGGGACACCGGGGAGCTGTTTTTT
CASSDGRDTGELFF
>14|TRBD1|TRBV11-2|.|TRBJ1-2
TGTGCCAGCAGCCCGCGACTAACAGGGGGTGGCTACACCTTC
CASSPRLTGGGYTF
>15|TRBD2|TRBV6-6|.|TRBJ2-7
TGTGCCAGCAGCCAGACTAGCGGGAGGTTCTACGAGCAGTACTTC
CASSQTSGRFYEQYF
>17|TRBD2|TRBV11-2|few|TRBJ2-3
TGTGCCAGCAGCCGACGAGGGGGAGTTGGGCGGGAGGAAACGCAGTATTTT
CASSRRGGVGREETQYF
>15|.|TRBV28|few|TRBJ1-3
TGTGCCAGCAGTTTATACTTGAGCTCTGGAAACACCATATATTTT
CASSLYLSSGNTIYF
>14|.|TRBV6-5|.|TRBJ2-7
TGTGCCAGCAGTTACTCGAACTACGGATACGAGCAGTACTTC
CASSYSNYGYEQYF
>15|TRBD1|TRBV15|.|TRBJ2-7
TGTGCCACCAGCAGAGATTTAGGACAGGCCTACGAGCAGTACTTC
CATSRDLGQAYEQYF
>12|TRBD1|TRBV29-1|.|TRBJ1-1
TGCAGCGGGGGACAGGAAAACACTGAAGCTTTCTTT
CSGGQENTEAFF
>14|.|TRBV28|few|TRBJ1-2
TGTGCCAGCAGTTTGCCCCAGGGGAACTATGGCTACACCTTC
CASSLPQGNYGYTF
>17|TRBD1|TRBV6-2/TRBV6-3|.|TRBJ2-7
TGTGCCAGCAGCCCCCAGGGGGTGACGAAACATACCTACGAGCAGTACTTC
CASSPQGVTKHTYEQYF
>13|.|TRBV2|.|TRBJ2-7
TGTGCCAGCAGCTTCTCCGTGGAGGGCGAGCAGTACTTC
CASSFSVEGEQYF
>15|.|TRBV18|.|TRBJ2-1
TGTGCCAGCTCACCGAGGGACTCCCATTACAATGAGCAGTTCTTC
CASSPRDSHYNEQFF
>13|.|TRBV27|.|TRBJ1-1
TGTGCCAGCAGTTTAATCGGGGATGCTGAAGCTTTCTTT
CASSLIGDAEAFF
>13|TRBD1|TRBV6-5|.|TRBJ1-2
TGTGCCAGCAGTTACGGCAGGGGGGATGGCTACACCTTC
CASSYGRGDGYTF
>15|TRBD1|TRBV7-9|.|TRBJ1-2
TGTGCCAGCAGCCCTAAGCGACAGGGGGACTATGGCTACACCTTC
CASSPKRQGDYGYTF
>13|TRBD1|TRBV6-5|.|TRBJ1-6
TGTGCCAGCACCGGACAGGTGCGTTCACCCCTCCACTTT
CASTGQVRSPLHF
>14|.|TRBV30|.|TRBJ2-2
TGTGCCTTCTTCGACTATCAGAACACCGGGGAGCTGTTTTTT
CAFFDYQNTGELFF
>15|TRBD1|TRBV6-2/TRBV6-3|.|TRBJ2-3
TGTGCCAGCAGTCTCCGGGACAGCAACACAGATACGCAGTATTTT
CASSLRDSNTDTQYF
>11|.|TRBV20-1|.|TRBJ1-2
TGCACCGCGGGGGGGGCCTATGGCTACACCTTC
CTAGGAYGYTF
>16|.|TRBV5-4|.|TRBJ2-5
TGTGCCAGCAGCCGCTACCTCTCAGGGTACCAAGAGACCCAGTACTTC
CASSRYLSGYQETQYF
>13|.|TRBV7-8|.|TRBJ1-2
TGTGCCAGCAGCCCAGACTGGAACTATGGCTACACCTTC
CASSPDWNYGYTF
>15|TRBD2|TRBV27|.|TRBJ2-3
TGTGCCAGCAGGGGGGCGGGAGGGGGCCCAGATACGCAGTATTTT
CASRGAGGGPDTQYF
>13|.|TRBV6-2/TRBV6-3|.|TRBJ2-1
TGTGCCAGCAGTTACCGGGAAAGCTCTGAGCAGTTCTTC
CASSYRESSEQFF
>15|.|TRBV6-1|.|TRBJ1-2
TGTGCCAGCAGTGAAGGTGGGGCGGGGCGCTATGGCTACACCTTC
CASSEGGAGRYGYTF
>13|.|TRBV6-5|.|TRBJ2-7
TGTGCCAGCAGGACAGACAGGCTCTACGAGCAGTACTTC
CASRTDRLYEQYF
>16|.|TRBV6-4|.|TRBJ1-5
TGTGCCAGCAGTCCCACCTTTGACACCTATAATCAGCCCCAGCATTTT
CASSPTFDTYNQPQHF
>13|.|TRBV28|.|TRBJ2-2
TGTGCCAGCAGGCTTACTAACGCCGGGGAGCTGTTTTTT
CASRLTNAGELFF
>15|TRBD2|TRBV7-3|.|TRBJ2-1
TGTGCCAGCAGCCCGGGACTAGCTCCGTACAATGAGCAGTTCTTC
CASSPGLAPYNEQFF
>15|TRBD1|TRBV19|.|TRBJ2-7
TGTGCCAGTAGTCCCCGGACAGGGATTACCTACGAGCAGTACTTC
CASSPRTGITYEQYF
>16|TRBD2|TRBV4-3|.|TRBJ2-3
TGCGCCAGCAGCCAAGATTGGGCAGCGGGAGCGGATACGCAGTATTTT
CASSQDWAAGADTQYF
>14|.|TRBV27|.|TRBJ1-5
TGTGCCAGCAGTTTCCACAGCTCCAATCAGCCCCAGCATTTT
CASSFHSSNQPQHF
>15|TRBD2|TRBV11-1|once|TRBJ2-3
TGTGCCAGCAGCAGGACTAGCGGGATAGGAGATACGCAGTATTTT
CASSRTSGIGDTQYF
>15|.|TRBV3-1/TRBV3-2|.|TRBJ2-5
TGTGCCAGCAGCTTAGTGTATCCTTTCTCTGAGACCCAGTACTTC
CASSLVYPFSETQYF
>14|TRBD1|TRBV7-9|few|TRBJ1-2
TGTGCCAGCAGCCCGGGACAGGGACGGGATGGCTACACCTTC
CASSPGQGRDGYTF